The rows below give T cell receptor beta chains drawn from one sample of a study of radiotherapy plus CTLA-4 blockade in lung cancer. Here immunoSEQ multiplex PCR was the method, and the copy in TCRdb shows in-frame clones only, minus some. The sample records approximately 94,000 clones, approximately 82% being singletons. This material consisted of peripheral blood, taken from a patient treated with radiotherapy plus ipilimumab. These TCRs come from a human donor with non-small cell lung cancer that progressed on radiotherapy plus ipilimumab. Each CDR3 is given with its conserved first and last residue. Each record gives: CDR3 protein, CDR3 DNA, D gene, V gene, J gene, clone size. The D gene is left open where the match is weak. Only some rows state a clone size, as once, few, many or a class for expanded clones.

CDR3aa: CASSLGGTGYTF; CDR3nt: TGTGCCAGCAGTCTCGGGGGGACGGGCTACACCTTC; d_gene: NA; v_gene: TRBV6-5; j_gene: TRBJ1-2; abundance: NA
CDR3aa: CASSLESCRGINYGYTF; CDR3nt: TGTGCCAGCAGCTTAGAATCATGCAGAGGAATTAACTATGGCTACACCTTC; d_gene: NA; v_gene: TRBV7-9; j_gene: TRBJ1-2; abundance: NA
CDR3aa: CASRGTGKDSPLHF; CDR3nt: TGTGCCAGCAGGGGGACAGGAAAAGATTCACCCCTCCACTTT; d_gene: TRBD1; v_gene: TRBV6-5; j_gene: TRBJ1-6; abundance: NA
CDR3aa: CASTKREHSNTGELLF; CDR3nt: TGTGCCAGCACCAAAAGGGAACACTCGAACACCGGGGAGCTGCTTTTT; d_gene: NA; v_gene: TRBV27; j_gene: TRBJ2-2; abundance: NA
CDR3aa: CATTSGDIEKLFF; CDR3nt: TGTGCCACCACCTCCGGGGACATAGAAAAACTGTTTTTT; d_gene: NA; v_gene: TRBV15; j_gene: TRBJ1-4; abundance: few
CDR3aa: CASSRSTGGSTEAFF; CDR3nt: TGCGCCAGCAGCCGAAGTACAGGGGGAAGCACTGAAGCTTTCTTT; d_gene: TRBD1; v_gene: TRBV5-1; j_gene: TRBJ1-1; abundance: NA
CDR3aa: CASSVGTSVYNEQFF; CDR3nt: TGTGCCAGCAGTGTGGGCACTAGCGTGTACAATGAGCAGTTCTTC; d_gene: TRBD2; v_gene: TRBV6-1; j_gene: TRBJ2-1; abundance: once
CDR3aa: CASSQASSQVEAFF; CDR3nt: TGTGCCAGCAGCCAAGCTAGCAGCCAGGTTGAAGCTTTCTTT; d_gene: NA; v_gene: TRBV4-2; j_gene: TRBJ1-1; abundance: NA
CDR3aa: CASSLYERPIENEQFF; CDR3nt: TGTGCCAGCAGCCTCTACGAACGGCCAATCGAGAATGAGCAGTTCTTC; d_gene: NA; v_gene: TRBV14; j_gene: TRBJ2-1; abundance: NA
CDR3aa: CASSSDQPQHF; CDR3nt: TGTGCCAGCAGTTCGGATCAGCCCCAGCATTTT; d_gene: NA; v_gene: TRBV6-1; j_gene: TRBJ1-5; abundance: NA
CDR3aa: CAWSVPLRGQIGYTF; CDR3nt: TGTGCCTGGAGTGTACCCCTCAGGGGCCAGATCGGCTACACCTTC; d_gene: NA; v_gene: TRBV30; j_gene: TRBJ1-2; abundance: NA
CDR3aa: CASSTGGGTGELFF; CDR3nt: TGTGCCAGCAGCACAGGGGGTGGAACCGGGGAGCTGTTTTTT; d_gene: TRBD1; v_gene: TRBV5-6; j_gene: TRBJ2-2; abundance: NA
CDR3aa: CASSAGIYTQYF; CDR3nt: TGTGCCAGCAGCGCCGGGATTTATACGCAGTATTTT; d_gene: NA; v_gene: TRBV7-9; j_gene: TRBJ2-3; abundance: NA
CDR3aa: CASSNRTGRTDTQYF; CDR3nt: TGTGCCAGCAGCAACCGGACAGGACGCACAGATACGCAGTATTTT; d_gene: NA; v_gene: TRBV21-1; j_gene: TRBJ2-3; abundance: NA
CDR3aa: CSVEPKGRNEQFF; CDR3nt: TGCAGCGTTGAACCAAAGGGGAGGAATGAGCAGTTCTTC; d_gene: NA; v_gene: TRBV29-1; j_gene: TRBJ2-1; abundance: NA
CDR3aa: CASSKPGPPGGKNIQYF; CDR3nt: TGTGCCAGTAGTAAGCCGGGACCGCCGGGGGGCAAAAACATTCAGTACTTC; d_gene: TRBD2; v_gene: TRBV19; j_gene: TRBJ2-4; abundance: NA
CDR3aa: CASSLLRTKETQYF; CDR3nt: TGTGCCAGCAGTTTATTGAGGACTAAAGAGACCCAGTACTTC; d_gene: NA; v_gene: TRBV27; j_gene: TRBJ2-5; abundance: NA
CDR3aa: CASSLREVNTGELFF; CDR3nt: TGTGCCAGCAGCTTAAGGGAGGTGAACACCGGGGAGCTGTTTTTT; d_gene: NA; v_gene: TRBV7-9; j_gene: TRBJ2-2; abundance: NA
CDR3aa: CASSLTGQRDNYGYTF; CDR3nt: TGTGCCAGTAGTCTAACGGGACAGAGGGATAACTATGGCTACACCTTC; d_gene: TRBD1; v_gene: TRBV19; j_gene: TRBJ1-2; abundance: NA
CDR3aa: CASNIGGAQVQETQYF; CDR3nt: TGTGCCAGCAACATAGGGGGGGCACAGGTCCAAGAGACCCAGTACTTC; d_gene: NA; v_gene: TRBV28; j_gene: TRBJ2-5; abundance: NA
CDR3aa: CASRRASPDTQYF; CDR3nt: TGTGCCAGCCGTCGGGCGTCACCAGATACGCAGTATTTT; d_gene: NA; v_gene: TRBV13; j_gene: TRBJ2-3; abundance: NA
CDR3aa: CASSYRTREGEAFF; CDR3nt: TGCGCCAGCAGCTACCGTACCCGGGAAGGTGAAGCTTTCTTT; d_gene: NA; v_gene: TRBV5-1; j_gene: TRBJ1-1; abundance: NA
CDR3aa: CASSHGTFGNTIYF; CDR3nt: TGTGCCAGCAGCCACGGGACGTTTGGAAACACCATATATTTT; d_gene: NA; v_gene: TRBV11-1; j_gene: TRBJ1-3; abundance: NA
CDR3aa: CASRGNWGSGDEQFF; CDR3nt: TGTGCCAGCAGGGGTAACTGGGGATCGGGGGATGAGCAGTTCTTC; d_gene: NA; v_gene: TRBV2; j_gene: TRBJ2-1; abundance: NA
CDR3aa: CASSEYGDSEQYF; CDR3nt: TGCGCCAGCAGTGAGTACGGGGACAGCGAGCAGTACTTC; d_gene: TRBD1; v_gene: TRBV10-1; j_gene: TRBJ2-7; abundance: few
CDR3aa: CASSLEINQPQHF; CDR3nt: TGTGCCAGCAGTTTAGAGATCAATCAGCCCCAGCATTTT; d_gene: NA; v_gene: TRBV27; j_gene: TRBJ1-5; abundance: once
CDR3aa: CASSSTGTSGRARSEQYF; CDR3nt: TGTGCCAGCAGCTCCACCGGGACTAGCGGGAGGGCCAGGTCCGAGCAGTACTTC; d_gene: TRBD2; v_gene: TRBV7-2; j_gene: TRBJ2-7; abundance: NA
CDR3aa: CASSIGTLPGETQYF; CDR3nt: TGTGCCAGCAGCATAGGGACACTTCCCGGGGAGACCCAGTACTTC; d_gene: NA; v_gene: TRBV7-2; j_gene: TRBJ2-5; abundance: NA
CDR3aa: CASTKSLEAGTSYNEQFF; CDR3nt: TGTGCCAGCACAAAGTCCCTTGAGGCGGGTACCTCCTACAATGAGCAGTTCTTC; d_gene: NA; v_gene: TRBV2; j_gene: TRBJ2-1; abundance: NA
CDR3aa: CASSPRRGENEKLFF; CDR3nt: TGTGCCAGCAGCCCTAGGCGGGGGGAAAATGAAAAACTGTTTTTT; d_gene: NA; v_gene: TRBV28; j_gene: TRBJ1-4; abundance: NA
CDR3aa: CASSRGDYEQYF; CDR3nt: TGCGCCAGCAGCAGGGGAGACTACGAGCAGTACTTC; d_gene: NA; v_gene: TRBV10-1; j_gene: TRBJ2-7; abundance: NA
CDR3aa: CASSREDSSYEQYF; CDR3nt: TGCGCCAGCAGCCGAGAGGACAGCTCCTACGAGCAGTACTTC; d_gene: NA; v_gene: TRBV4-1; j_gene: TRBJ2-7; abundance: NA
CDR3aa: CASSPRTGGYYGYTF; CDR3nt: TGTGCCAGCAGTCCTAGGACAGGAGGGTACTATGGCTACACCTTC; d_gene: TRBD1; v_gene: TRBV28; j_gene: TRBJ1-2; abundance: NA
CDR3aa: CASSPRQGANTEAFF; CDR3nt: TGCGCCAGCAGCCCTAGACAGGGGGCGAACACTGAAGCTTTCTTT; d_gene: TRBD1; v_gene: TRBV5-1; j_gene: TRBJ1-1; abundance: NA
CDR3aa: CATRGASTDTQYF; CDR3nt: TGTGCCACCCGAGGAGCGAGCACAGATACGCAGTATTTT; d_gene: NA; v_gene: TRBV25-1; j_gene: TRBJ2-3; abundance: NA
CDR3aa: CASVVLAGGEQYF; CDR3nt: TGTGCCAGTGTTGTTCTAGCGGGAGGCGAGCAGTACTTC; d_gene: TRBD2; v_gene: TRBV11-2; j_gene: TRBJ2-7; abundance: NA
CDR3aa: CASSIVATLNTEAFF; CDR3nt: TGTGCCAGTAGTATAGTCGCGACTTTGAACACTGAAGCTTTCTTT; d_gene: NA; v_gene: TRBV19; j_gene: TRBJ1-1; abundance: NA
CDR3aa: CASSQDGGGVREKLFF; CDR3nt: TGCGCCAGCAGCCAAGATGGGGGAGGAGTGAGGGAAAAGCTGTTTTTT; d_gene: NA; v_gene: TRBV4-1; j_gene: TRBJ1-4; abundance: NA
CDR3aa: CASSVGGAGTGELFF; CDR3nt: TGTGCCAGTAGTGTTGGCGGGGCAGGCACCGGGGAGCTGTTTTTT; d_gene: NA; v_gene: TRBV19; j_gene: TRBJ2-2; abundance: once
CDR3aa: CASGGTFLAGFYNEQFF; CDR3nt: TGCGCCAGCGGAGGAACATTTCTAGCGGGATTCTACAATGAGCAGTTCTTC; d_gene: TRBD2; v_gene: TRBV5-1; j_gene: TRBJ2-1; abundance: NA
CDR3aa: CASSLGQGSGETQYF; CDR3nt: TGCGCCAGCAGCCTAGGACAGGGGTCCGGAGAGACCCAGTACTTC; d_gene: TRBD1; v_gene: TRBV4-1; j_gene: TRBJ2-5; abundance: NA
CDR3aa: CASSPSSVYEQYF; CDR3nt: TGTGCCAGCTCACCCTCTAGCGTCTACGAGCAGTACTTC; d_gene: NA; v_gene: TRBV18; j_gene: TRBJ2-7; abundance: NA
CDR3aa: CASSFGSGRRSTEAFF; CDR3nt: TGTGCCAGCAGCTTTGGGTCGGGGAGGCGCAGCACTGAAGCTTTCTTT; d_gene: NA; v_gene: TRBV5-6; j_gene: TRBJ1-1; abundance: NA
CDR3aa: CATDPGATGEAFF; CDR3nt: TGTGCCACCGATCCGGGAGCGACAGGTGAAGCTTTCTTT; d_gene: NA; v_gene: TRBV10-3; j_gene: TRBJ1-1; abundance: NA
CDR3aa: CASSDTGTGGHEQYF; CDR3nt: TGTGCCAGCAGTGATACCGGGACAGGGGGCCACGAGCAGTACTTC; d_gene: TRBD1; v_gene: TRBV6-4; j_gene: TRBJ2-7; abundance: few
CDR3aa: CASRLRQGETEAFF; CDR3nt: TGTGCCAGCAGACTAAGACAGGGGGAGACTGAAGCTTTCTTT; d_gene: TRBD1; v_gene: TRBV6-5; j_gene: TRBJ1-1; abundance: once
CDR3aa: CAWKYPTSGSYNEQFF; CDR3nt: TGTGCCTGGAAATACCCGACTAGCGGGAGCTACAATGAGCAGTTCTTC; d_gene: TRBD2; v_gene: TRBV30; j_gene: TRBJ2-1; abundance: NA
CDR3aa: CASSLEGGTGDEKLFF; CDR3nt: TGTGCCAGCAGCTTGGAGGGAGGGACAGGGGATGAAAAACTGTTCTTT; d_gene: TRBD1; v_gene: TRBV5-8; j_gene: TRBJ1-4; abundance: NA
CDR3aa: CASSDRDRQPQHF; CDR3nt: TGCGCCAGCAGTGACAGGGATCGTCAGCCCCAGCATTTT; d_gene: NA; v_gene: TRBV10-2; j_gene: TRBJ1-5; abundance: NA
CDR3aa: CASTGLAGGQETQYF; CDR3nt: TGTGCCTCCACAGGACTAGCGGGAGGCCAAGAGACCCAGTACTTC; d_gene: TRBD2; v_gene: TRBV30; j_gene: TRBJ2-5; abundance: NA